The clone carrying this T cell receptor (beta chain) has a count of ten or more. The antigen is undetermined. Germline loops: CDR1 SEHNR, CDR2 FQNEAQ (reference sequence). V lost 5 bases to trimming and J lost 7 bases, with 15 bases between them. This CDR3 spans 15 amino acids. The data belong to a study of early T cells in non-severe SARS-CoV-2 infection. Study context: Sequencing of unsorted whole blood was done on bulk RNA, leaving chains unpaired. Findings and caveats of the study: There was a bias toward anti-spike CD8 responses in VDJdb matching, which missed private and CD4 specificities.

Unique molecular identifiers were attached to individual cDNA molecules. One entry per CDR3 protein, called by TCRdb with MiXCR from the 5' RACE reads. Found here are tens of thousands of distinct CDR3 sequences, 12% of them singletons; the top ten hold roughly 3.9%. The TCR originated in an adult who was a healthcare worker with PCR-confirmed SARS-CoV-2 infection or an uninfected control (not recorded which). Sequenced: whole blood. The chain links TRBV7-9 to TRBJ1-6, with D tentatively TRBD1 (5 bases). The CDR3 reads CASSATGTPNSPLHF. DNA for the CDR3: TGTGCCAGCAGCGCCACCGGGACCCCCAATTCACCCCTCCACTTT.